One sample yielded the 20 T cell receptor beta chains listed below, sequenced in a study of early T cells in non-severe SARS-CoV-2 infection. MiXCR, run by TCRdb on the 5' RACE reads, gives a single entry per CDR3 protein. The sample shows roughly 70,000 distinct CDR3 sequences, around 13% of them seen only once. Sequencing was done on a sample of whole blood. The receptors stem from an adult who was a healthcare worker with PCR-confirmed SARS-CoV-2 infection or an uninfected control (not recorded which).

In this sample, this clonotype turned up a few times. The chain carries TRBV11-1 and TRBJ2-7; TRBD2 matches at 9 bases. Germline loops: CDR1 SGHAT, CDR2 FQDESV (reference sequence). This CDR3 has 16 amino acids. V was pared by 5 bases and J by 2 bases, with 10 bases of the junction left unmatched. The CDR3 DNA reads as TGTGCCAGCAGCCTGGGGGCTAGCGGGAATACCTACGAGCAGTACTTC. It translates to CASSLGASGNTYEQYF. Full variable domain (outside the CDR3, taken from reference TRBV11-1 and TRBJ2-7): EAEVAQSPRYKITEKSQAVAFWCDPISGHATLYWYRQILGQGPELLVQFQDESVVDDSQLPKDRFSAERLKGVDSTLKIQPAELGDSAMYLCASSLGASGNTYEQYFGPGTRLTVT.

This clonotype was observed a few times. The CDR3 DNA reads as TGTGCCAGCATCTCTGATGGGAGCTCCTACAATGAGCAGTTCTTC. Protein product: CASISDGSSYNEQFF. The V and J genes are TRBV28 and TRBJ2-1; D is perhaps TRBD2 (5 bases). V gave up 7 bases and J gave up 0 bases, with 13 bases separating them. CDR1 is MDHEN and CDR2 is SYDVKM in the germline V gene. This CDR3 contains 15 residues.

The CDR3 region has the DNA TGCAGCGCAGCAGACTACGAGCAGTACTTC. Amino acids: CSAADYEQYF. The chain has TRBV29-1 and TRBJ2-7; no definite D call. The V and J ends lost 7 bases and 3 bases respectively, with 7 bases between them. CDR1 is SQVTM, CDR2 ANQGSEA, per germline. This CDR3 spans 10 amino acids.

This clonotype was found a few times. The chain joins TRBV12-3 or TRBV12-4 to TRBJ2-3; D is unresolved. V was shortened by 4 bases and J by 0 bases, with 8 bases between the two germline ends. The CDR3 contains 14 residues. The CDR3 nucleotides read TGTGCCAGCAGTTCCCGGTTGAGCACAGATACGCAGTATTTT. Residues: CASSSRLSTDTQYF.

The table lists this clonotype with a few counts. J is TRBJ2-7 and V is TRBV28; the D is unclear. This CDR3 is built from 12 residues. Trimming pared 3 bases from V and 7 bases from J, leaving 10 bases between. The germline gives CDR1 MDHEN, CDR2 SYDVKM. Here the CDR3 reads CASSFGMREQYF. CDR3 sequence (DNA): TGTGCCAGCAGTTTCGGAATGAGGGAGCAGTACTTC. The variable domain in full, completed from reference TRBV28 and TRBJ2-7, reads DVKVTQSSRYLVKRTGEKVFLECVQDMDHENMFWYRQDPGLGLRLIYFSYDVKMKEKGDIPEGYSVSREKKERFSLILESASTNQTSMYLCASSFGMREQYFGPGTRLTVT.

The table lists this clonotype with a few counts. The chain has TRBV6-2 or TRBV6-3 and TRBJ2-2; 10 bases match TRBD2. Germline CDR1 is MNHEY and CDR2 is SVGEGT. CDR3 size: 17 residues. Unmatched junction bases numbered 3, after V lost 2 bases and J lost 0 bases. As DNA, the CDR3 is TGTGCCAGCAGTTACGAACTAGCGGGGACGAACACCGGGGAGCTGTTTTTT. Residues: CASSYELAGTNTGELFF.

Here the CDR3 reads CSASDRLNTEAFF. In nucleotides, the CDR3 is TGCAGTGCTTCGGACAGGCTGAACACTGAAGCTTTCTTT. The rearrangement uses TRBV20-1 and TRBJ1-1; 7 nucleotides match TRBD1. There are 13 residues in the CDR3. J lost 0 bases, V lost 5 bases, and 3 bases had no gene match. From germline, CDR1 is DFQATT and CDR2 SNEGSKA (reference sequence).

The table lists this clonotype with a few counts. The DNA of the CDR3 is TGTGCCAGCAGCTTACAGGGACTTAACACCGGGGAGCTGTTTTTT. It is translated as CASSLQGLNTGELFF. This chain links TRBV7-2 with TRBJ2-2, with TRBD2 as a possible D gene (6 bases). Per germline, CDR1 SGHTA and CDR2 FQGNSA. V lost 2 bases and J 2 bases, leaving 9 bases between the germline ends. The CDR3 sequence is 15 residues long.

The chain is built from TRBV28 and TRBJ2-7; D might be TRBD1 (5 bases). The CDR3 is made up of 14 amino acids. With 4 bases removed from V and 3 bases from J, the gap between germline ends came to 13 bases. Germline V gene lookup returns CDR1 MDHEN and CDR2 SYDVKM. The CDR3 nucleotides are TGTGCCAGCAGTTCAATCGGGCAGGGCTACGAGCAGTACTTC. Translation: CASSSIGQGYEQYF.

This sequence joins TRBV28 and TRBJ1-2, with TRBD1 identical over 9 bases. With 3 bases clipped from V and 7 bases from J, the junction kept 6 bases outside the gene matches. This CDR3 comprises 14 residues. CDR1 and CDR2 (germline): MDHEN, SYDVKM. The CDR3 region is CASSLPTGGSGYTF. Written as DNA, the CDR3 is TGTGCCAGCAGTTTGCCCACAGGGGGCAGTGGCTACACCTTC.

The chain combines TRBV5-1 with TRBJ2-7; D might be TRBD1 (6 bases). V was pared by 3 bases and J by 1 base, with 17 bases between. This CDR3 is 16 amino acids long. CDR1 and CDR2 (germline): SGHRS, YFSETQ. CDR3 in DNA: TGCGCCAGCAGCTCAGGACACAGGGCCGCGTCCTACGAGCAGTACTTC. This gives the protein CASSSGHRAASYEQYF.

CDR3 residues: CASSLLGRGISPLHF. CDR3 nucleotides: TGTGCCAGCAGCTTATTGGGTAGGGGGATTTCACCCCTCCACTTT. The rearrangement joins TRBV11-2 to TRBJ1-6; a possible D gene is TRBD1 (6 bases). CDR3 length: 15 amino acids. The ends were cut back, 2 bases at V and 9 bases at J, with 14 bases in the middle. The germline CDR1 and CDR2 sequences are SGHAT and FQNNGV.

This sequence joins TRBV7-2 and TRBJ2-5, with D perhaps matching TRBD1 (6 bases). CDR1 is SGHTA and CDR2 is FQGNSA in the germline V gene. V lost 3 bases and J 4 bases, leaving 9 bases between the germline ends. The CDR3 extends over 13 amino acids. The CDR3: CASSFQGLETQYF. CDR3 nucleotides: TGTGCCAGCAGCTTCCAGGGGCTAGAGACCCAGTACTTC.

The gene calls are TRBV7-2 and TRBJ2-7; the D is unclear. This CDR3 contains 14 residues. V gave up 5 bases and J gave up 0 bases, with 11 bases separating them. CDR1 SGHTA and CDR2 FQGNSA come from the germline V gene. The DNA of the CDR3 is TGTGCCAGCAGCGACCCATCAAGCTCCTACGAGCAGTACTTC. It specifies CASSDPSSSYEQYF.

Ten or more counts support this clonotype. V and J are TRBV20-1 and TRBJ1-2, with 12 bases that match TRBD1. CDR3 length equals 15 residues. The V gene's germline CDR1 is DFQATT and CDR2 SNEGSKA (reference sequence). Unmatched junction bases numbered 7, after V lost 0 bases and J lost 8 bases. The CDR3 DNA sequence: TGCAGTGCTAGAGATCGGGGACAGGGGGCGCGGGGCTACACCTTC. It encodes CSARDRGQGARGYTF.

This clonotype was seen only a few times. The chain has TRBV29-1 and TRBJ1-5; D not certain. CDR1 SQVTM and CDR2 ANQGSEA come from the germline V gene. CDR3 size: 12 residues. V gave up 4 bases and J gave up 5 bases, with 9 bases separating them. The CDR3 loop reads CSVAAADQPQHF. The DNA for the CDR3 is TGCAGCGTTGCGGCAGCCGATCAGCCCCAGCATTTT.

This clonotype has at least ten counts. This chain links TRBV20-1 with TRBJ2-5; a weak D match, TRBD1 (6 bases). Germline lookup yields CDR1 DFQATT and CDR2 SNEGSKA (reference sequence). The CDR3 extends over 13 amino acids. CDR3 coding DNA: TGCAGCCCGGGACACCCCGTTCAAGAGACCCAGTACTTC. It codes for CSPGHPVQETQYF.

This clonotype came up many times. The chain uses TRBV20-1 and TRBJ2-7, with D perhaps TRBD2 (5 bases). Trimming pared 2 bases from V and 0 bases from J, leaving 11 bases between. The CDR3 is 14 amino acids. Germline V CDR1 and CDR2: DFQATT, SNEGSKA (reference sequence). The CDR3 region is CSARPGSSSYEQYF. CDR3 nucleotide sequence: TGCAGTGCTAGACCGGGGTCGAGCTCCTACGAGCAGTACTTC.

The chain is built from TRBV5-4 and TRBJ2-1; 7 bases align to TRBD2. V lost 4 bases and J lost 7; bases outside the gene matches: 8. Germline CDR1 reads SGHNT; CDR2 reads YYREEE (reference sequence). The length of the CDR3 is 14 residues. The CDR3 loop reads CASSVGGRANEQFF. CDR3 in DNA: TGTGCCAGCAGCGTGGGAGGGCGGGCGAATGAGCAGTTCTTC. Variable domain in full (rest from reference TRBV5-4 and TRBJ2-1): ETGVTQSPTHLIKTRGQQVTLRCSSQSGHNTVSWYQQALGQGPQFIFQYYREEENGRGNFPPRFSGLQFPNYSSELNVNALELDDSALYLCASSVGGRANEQFFGPGTRLTVL.

The CDR3 DNA follows: TGCAGCGTTGAACTGTCAGGGAGAGGCTACACCTTC. Its translation is CSVELSGRGYTF. This sequence joins TRBV29-1 and TRBJ1-2, with a possible D match to TRBD1 (5 bases). Trimming shortened V by 2 bases and J by 8 bases, and 12 bases separated the two germline ends. The CDR3 runs to 12 residues. Germline-derived CDR1 and CDR2 are SQVTM and ANQGSEA.